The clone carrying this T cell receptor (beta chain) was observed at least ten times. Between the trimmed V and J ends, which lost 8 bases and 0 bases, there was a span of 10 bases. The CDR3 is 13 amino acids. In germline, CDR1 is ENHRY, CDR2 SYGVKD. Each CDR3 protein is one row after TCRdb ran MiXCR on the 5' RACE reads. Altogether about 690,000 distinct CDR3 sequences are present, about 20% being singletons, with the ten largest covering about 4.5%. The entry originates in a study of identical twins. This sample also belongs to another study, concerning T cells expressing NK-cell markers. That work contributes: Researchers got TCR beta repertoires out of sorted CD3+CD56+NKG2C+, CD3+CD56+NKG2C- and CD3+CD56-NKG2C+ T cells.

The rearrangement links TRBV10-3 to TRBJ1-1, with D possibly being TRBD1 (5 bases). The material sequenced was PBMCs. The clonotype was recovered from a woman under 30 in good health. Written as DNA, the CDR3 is TGTGCCATCGGAGGGGCTCTGAACACTGAAGCTTTCTTT. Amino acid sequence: CAIGGALNTEAFF.